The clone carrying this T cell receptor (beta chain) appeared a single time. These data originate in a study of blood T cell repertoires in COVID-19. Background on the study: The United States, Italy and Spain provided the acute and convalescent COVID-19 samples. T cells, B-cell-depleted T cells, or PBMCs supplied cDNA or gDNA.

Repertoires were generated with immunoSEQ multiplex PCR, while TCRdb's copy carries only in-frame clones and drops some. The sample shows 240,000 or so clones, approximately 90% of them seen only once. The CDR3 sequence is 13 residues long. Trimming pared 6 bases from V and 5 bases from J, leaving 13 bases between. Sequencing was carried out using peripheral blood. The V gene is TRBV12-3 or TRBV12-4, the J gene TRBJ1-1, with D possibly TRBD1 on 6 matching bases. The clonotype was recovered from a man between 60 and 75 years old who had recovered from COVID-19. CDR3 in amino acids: CASRGHLITEAFF. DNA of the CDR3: TGTGCCAGCAGGGGACATTTAATTACTGAAGCTTTCTTT.